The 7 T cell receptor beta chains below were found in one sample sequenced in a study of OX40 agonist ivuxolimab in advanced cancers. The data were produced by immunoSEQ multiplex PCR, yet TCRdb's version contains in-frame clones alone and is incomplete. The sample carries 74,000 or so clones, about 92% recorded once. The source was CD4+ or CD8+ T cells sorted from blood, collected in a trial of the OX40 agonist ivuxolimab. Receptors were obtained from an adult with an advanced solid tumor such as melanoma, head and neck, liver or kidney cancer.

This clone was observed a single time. CDR3 sequence: CATSRETSGSYEQYF. The CDR3 region has the DNA TGTGCCACCAGCAGAGAGACTAGCGGGAGTTACGAGCAGTACTTC. The V and J genes are TRBV15 and TRBJ2-7; 12 bases agree with TRBD2. The CDR3 totals 15 residues. V shed 0 bases, J shed 4 bases, and the junction held 1 base outside the gene matches. CDR1 is LNHNV, CDR2 YYDKDF, per germline (reference sequence).

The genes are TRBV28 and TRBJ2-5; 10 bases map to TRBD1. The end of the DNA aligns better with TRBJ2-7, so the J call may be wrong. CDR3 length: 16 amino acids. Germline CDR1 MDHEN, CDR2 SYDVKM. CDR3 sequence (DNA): TGTGCCAGCAGTTTGTCCCCGGGACAGGGGTTCTACGAGCAGTACTTC. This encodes CASSLSPGQGFYEQYF.

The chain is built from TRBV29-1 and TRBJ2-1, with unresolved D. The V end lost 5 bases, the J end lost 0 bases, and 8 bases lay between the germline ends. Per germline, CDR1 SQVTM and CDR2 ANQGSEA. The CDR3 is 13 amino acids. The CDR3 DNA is TGCAGCGTTTCCGAGGTCTCCTACAATGAGCAGTTCTTC. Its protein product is CSVSEVSYNEQFF.

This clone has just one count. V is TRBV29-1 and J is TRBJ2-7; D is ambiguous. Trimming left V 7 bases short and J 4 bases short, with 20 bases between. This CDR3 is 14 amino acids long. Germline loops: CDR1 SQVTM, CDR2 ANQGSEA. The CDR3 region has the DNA TGCAGCGCGTTACCCGCCGGCACCGCATACGAGCAGTACTTC. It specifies CSALPAGTAYEQYF.

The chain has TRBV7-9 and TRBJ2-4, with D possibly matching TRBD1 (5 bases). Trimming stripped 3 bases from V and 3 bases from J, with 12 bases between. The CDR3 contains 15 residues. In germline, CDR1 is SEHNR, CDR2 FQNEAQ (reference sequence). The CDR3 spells CASSFLQGGKNIQYF. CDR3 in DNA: TGTGCCAGCAGCTTCCTGCAGGGCGGCAAAAACATTCAGTACTTC.

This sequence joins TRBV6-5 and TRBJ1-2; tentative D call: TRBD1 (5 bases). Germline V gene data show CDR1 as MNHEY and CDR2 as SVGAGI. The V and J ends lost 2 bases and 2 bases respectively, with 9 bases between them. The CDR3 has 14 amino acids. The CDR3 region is CASSYGAANYGYTF. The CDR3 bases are TGTGCCAGCAGTTACGGGGCCGCCAACTATGGCTACACCTTC.

The CDR3 protein is CASSAPSTGFATNEKLFF. The CDR3 DNA sequence: TGTGCCAGCAGCGCCCCTTCGACAGGATTTGCAACTAATGAAAAACTGTTTTTT. The gene calls are TRBV9 and TRBJ1-4, with D tentatively TRBD1 (6 bases). The CDR3 is 18 amino acids. The germline gives CDR1 SGDLS, CDR2 YYNGEE. The V end lost 3 bases, the J end lost 0 bases, and 18 bases lay between the germline ends.